The entry below gives a single T cell receptor beta chain sequence along with its context. The entry originates in a study of blood T cell repertoires in COVID-19. Trimming at V came to 6 bases and at J to 1 base, leaving 6 bases not matched to a gene. In germline, CDR1 is MRHNA, CDR2 SNTAGT. This CDR3 region has 15 residues. Cohorts were based on clinical histories the participants reported. Some clones are missing from TCRdb's copy, which holds only in-frame ones; the method was immunoSEQ multiplex PCR. The repertoire holds 190,000 or so clones, with roughly 86% as singletons. This chain uses TRBV6-4 with TRBJ1-1, with TRBD1 matching over 9 bases. What was sequenced was PBMCs or T cells enriched from blood (not recorded which). The TCR sequence derives from a woman in her 30s who had recovered from COVID-19. The DNA of the CDR3 is TGTGCCAGCAGGCTCGGGGGACAGGGGAACACTGAAGCTTTCTTT. This codes for CASRLGGQGNTEAFF.